This T cell receptor (beta chain) was found in a study of blood T cells in healthy people across ages. CDR3 length: 15 residues. Germline V gene data show CDR1 as SGDLS and CDR2 as YYNGEE. Comments on this clonotype: The junction departs from the called germline gene at one end, perhaps through a read error.

Primers used in a second PCR of roughly 6 to 11 cycles were a sample-barcoded 5' primer and a J-beta primer mix. TCRdb analysed the 5' RACE reads with MiXCR anew, one entry per CDR3 protein. This sample yields 550,000 to 700,000 distinct CDR3 sequences, of which roughly a quarter are seen a single time; roughly 18% belongs to the top ten. The chain is built from TRBV9 and TRBJ2-3, with 10 bases that match TRBD2. The sequenced sample consisted of blood. This sequence originates from a woman aged 70-85 years in good health. The CDR3 DNA follows: TGTGCCAGCAGCACTCGACTAGCGGGCACAGATACGCGGTATTTT. It specifies CASSTRLAGTDTRYF.